The clone carrying this TCR beta chain was observed at least ten times. Its antigen remains unidentified. The V and J ends lost 7 bases and 4 bases, in that order; junction bases with no gene match: 10. The CDR3 extends over 14 amino acids. Germline V gives CDR1 SGHKS, CDR2 YYEKEE (reference sequence). TCRdb re-called the 5' RACE reads with MiXCR, one entry per CDR3 protein. Counted here are 200,000 to 250,000 distinct CDR3 sequences, approximately 7.8% occurring once; the ten biggest clones make up under 7%. The data were obtained in a study of identical twins. General observations from the study: Insertions ran lower in abundant cord blood beta clonotypes, though not in memory repertoires. Diverse VJ usage suggested most zero-insertion clonotypes were not invariant T cells. Within twin pairs, the out-of-frame alpha sequences they shared showed excess low generation probability. The study found weaker excess twin sharing in beta out-of-frame sequences.

Separately, the same data were catalogued under a study of yellow fever vaccine responses in identical twins.

The chain carries TRBV5-5 and TRBJ1-2; TRBD1 matches at 7 bases. This sequence originates from a woman aged 18-29 years in good health. The sequencing input was CD8+ T cells sorted from blood. CDR3 residues: CASGDRVEIYGYTF. The CDR3 coding sequence is TGTGCCAGCGGCGACAGGGTAGAAATCTATGGCTACACCTTC.